The rows below give T cell receptor beta chains drawn from one sample of a study of T-cell memory formation after mild COVID-19. MiXCR, applied by TCRdb to the 5' RACE reads, yields one record per CDR3 protein. Altogether about 320,000 distinct CDR3 sequences are present, around an eighth being singletons, with the ten largest covering under 25%. Sample: PBMCs or a T cell subset sorted from them (not recorded which). These TCRs come from a man aged 18 to 30 who had mild COVID-19 (a few samples of this study predate the infection). Cell type and time point are not known. Each CDR3 is given with its conserved first and last residue. The order of the fields is D gene, V gene, clone size, J gene, CDR3 DNA, CDR3 protein. D genes are given only for firm matches. Size is stated for part of the rows, as once, few or many counts, or as a class when the clone is expanded.

d_call: .
v_call: TRBV19
clone_size: .
j_call: TRBJ2-6
cdr3_nt: TGTGCCAGTAGTCTCTCCGGCAGCAACTCTGGGGCCAACGTCCTGACTTTC
cdr3_aa: CASSLSGSNSGANVLTF

d_call: .
v_call: TRBV7-9
clone_size: .
j_call: TRBJ1-1
cdr3_nt: TGTGCCAGCAGCTTAGGAGCTCTGGTCTACACTGAAGCTTTCTTT
cdr3_aa: CASSLGALVYTEAFF

d_call: .
v_call: TRBV20-1
clone_size: .
j_call: TRBJ1-5
cdr3_nt: TGCAGTGCTAGGACCCAGCGCAGCAATCAGCCCCAGCATTTT
cdr3_aa: CSARTQRSNQPQHF

d_call: .
v_call: TRBV20-1
clone_size: .
j_call: TRBJ1-4
cdr3_nt: TGCAGTGCCAGACCGACCGAGGACCCTACGGGTGAAAAACTGTTTTTT
cdr3_aa: CSARPTEDPTGEKLFF

d_call: .
v_call: TRBV4-3
clone_size: once
j_call: TRBJ1-2
cdr3_nt: TGCGCCAGCAGCCAAGATAGGCAGGGTGGGGCCTATGGCTACACCTTC
cdr3_aa: CASSQDRQGGAYGYTF

d_call: TRBD1
v_call: TRBV7-9
clone_size: .
j_call: TRBJ1-2
cdr3_nt: TGTGCCAGCAGCTTACGGGACAGGGAGCTCCTTCGCGGCTACACCTTC
cdr3_aa: CASSLRDRELLRGYTF

d_call: .
v_call: TRBV19
clone_size: few
j_call: TRBJ2-3
cdr3_nt: TGTGCCAGTAGTATCGGCGGGGTTGGAGATACGCAGTATTTT
cdr3_aa: CASSIGGVGDTQYF

d_call: .
v_call: TRBV20-1
clone_size: .
j_call: TRBJ2-1
cdr3_nt: TGCAGTTGGGGAAAGGAATACAATGAGCAGTTCTTC
cdr3_aa: CSWGKEYNEQFF

d_call: .
v_call: TRBV7-6
clone_size: few
j_call: TRBJ1-3
cdr3_nt: TGTGCCAGCAGCTGGCGGGAACGGGAGCCTACTTCGAGGGACACCATATATTTT
cdr3_aa: CASSWREREPTSRDTIYF

d_call: .
v_call: TRBV11-2
clone_size: few
j_call: TRBJ2-5
cdr3_nt: TGTGCCAGCAGCCCTTCCCTCGGGGGACAGGAGACCCAGTACTTC
cdr3_aa: CASSPSLGGQETQYF

d_call: TRBD1
v_call: TRBV12-3/TRBV12-4
clone_size: .
j_call: TRBJ1-2
cdr3_nt: TGTGCCAGCAGCAGCGGGACAGGGGGGGTGTATGGCTACACCTTC
cdr3_aa: CASSSGTGGVYGYTF

d_call: .
v_call: TRBV5-5
clone_size: .
j_call: TRBJ2-6
cdr3_nt: TGTGCCAGCAGCTTGGGGGGTAATGCTGGGGCCAACGTCCTGACTTTC
cdr3_aa: CASSLGGNAGANVLTF

d_call: TRBD1
v_call: TRBV10-3
clone_size: .
j_call: TRBJ2-2
cdr3_nt: TGTGCCATCAGTCTAACAGGGGCTCGGGACACCGGGGAGCTGTTTTTT
cdr3_aa: CAISLTGARDTGELFF

d_call: .
v_call: TRBV11-3
clone_size: few
j_call: TRBJ1-1
cdr3_nt: TGTGCCAGCAGCTTGGGGGTAGGGTCGAGCACTGAAGCTTTCTTT
cdr3_aa: CASSLGVGSSTEAFF

d_call: TRBD2
v_call: TRBV25-1
clone_size: many
j_call: TRBJ2-3
cdr3_nt: TGTGCCAGCAGTGAACGGGCGGGGGTTACCACAGATACGCAGTATTTT
cdr3_aa: CASSERAGVTTDTQYF

d_call: .
v_call: TRBV7-3
clone_size: .
j_call: TRBJ1-1
cdr3_nt: TGTGCCAGCAGCTTAGCCCCCGGAGATTTGAACACTGAAGCTTTCTTT
cdr3_aa: CASSLAPGDLNTEAFF

d_call: .
v_call: TRBV5-1
clone_size: few
j_call: TRBJ2-7
cdr3_nt: TGCGCCAGCAGCTTGCGTAGGCACGGGGACGAGCAGTACTTC
cdr3_aa: CASSLRRHGDEQYF

d_call: TRBD1
v_call: TRBV6-5
clone_size: .
j_call: TRBJ1-1
cdr3_nt: TGTGCCAGCAGTTACTCAAACAGGGGGCGTACTGAAGCTTTCTTT
cdr3_aa: CASSYSNRGRTEAFF

d_call: .
v_call: TRBV7-9
clone_size: .
j_call: TRBJ1-4
cdr3_nt: TGTGCCAGCAGCTTTACGACTAATGAAAAACTGTTTTTT
cdr3_aa: CASSFTTNEKLFF

d_call: .
v_call: TRBV2
clone_size: .
j_call: TRBJ1-1
cdr3_nt: TGTGCCAGCAGTCGGACGCGAGGGGCTTTCTTT
cdr3_aa: CASSRTRGAFF